The T cell receptor (beta chain) described here comes from a study of blood T cell repertoires in COVID-19. The CDR3 spans 12 residues. J was trimmed by 6 bases and V by 4 bases; bases with no gene match: 2. Germline V gene sequence: CDR1 SGHDT, CDR2 YYEEEE. Enrollees, roughly 18 to 95 years old, lived in fewer than 25 US areas. Only in-frame clones appear in the TCRdb table, and some are missing; sequencing was by immunoSEQ multiplex PCR. The sample has 250,000 to 350,000 clones; 87% are singletons. The specimen was PBMCs or T cells enriched from blood (not recorded which). This receptor was obtained from a woman aged 40 to 49 who had recovered from COVID-19. The chain joins TRBV5-6 to TRBJ2-7, with 9 nucleotides matching TRBD1. CDR3: CASSGQGREQYF. The CDR3, as DNA: TGTGCCAGCAGCGGACAGGGGCGCGAGCAGTACTTC. The whole variable domain, remainder taken from reference TRBV5-6 and TRBJ2-7, is DAGVTQSPTHLIKTRGQQVTLRCSPKSGHDTVSWYQQALGQGPQFIFQYYEEEERQRGNFPDRFSGHQFPNYSSELNVNALLLGDSALYLCASSGQGREQYFGPGTRLTVT.